The 22 T cell receptor beta chains given below trace back to one sample, sequenced in a study of breast tumors, draining lymph nodes, adjacent tissues. Breast cancer patients provided tissue from their axillary draining lymph nodes. TCRdb reprocessed the multiplex PCR reads with MiXCR, giving one entry per CDR3 protein. The sample has fewer than 140,000 distinct CDR3 sequences, less than 40% seen once. The material sequenced was axillary lymph node tissue. The source of these receptors is a female donor with breast cancer. Some clones in this sample may be carry-over from other donors' samples.

At least ten counts were recorded for this clonotype. This sequence joins TRBV27 and TRBJ2-7; 10 bases align to TRBD2. Germline lookup yields CDR1 MNHEY and CDR2 SMNVEV (reference sequence). Trimming at V came to 3 bases and at J to 2 bases, leaving 7 bases not matched to a gene. The CDR3 totals 16 residues. The CDR3 coding sequence is TGTGCCAGCAGTTTTACAAAGCGGGGGGGGCCCTACGAGCAGTACTTC. This sequence encodes CASSFTKRGGPYEQYF.

This clonotype was seen ten or more times. The gene calls are TRBV3-1 and TRBJ2-1; tentatively, D is TRBD2 (6 bases). The V gene's germline CDR1 is LGHDT and CDR2 YNNKEL (reference sequence). Trimming took off 4 bases at V and 3 bases at J, with 10 bases between the two ends. CDR3 length equals 14 residues. The CDR3 reads CASSLGRFYNEQFF. CDR3 nucleotides: TGTGCCAGCAGCCTCGGGAGATTCTACAATGAGCAGTTCTTC.

This clonotype showed up many times. This rearrangement joins TRBV5-1 to TRBJ2-5; TRBD1 matches 9 bases. Germline CDR1 and CDR2: SGHRS and YFSETQ. This CDR3 is built from 13 residues. Trimming cost V 3 bases and J 3 bases; bases outside gene matches: 0. The CDR3 sequence: CASSWTGEETQYF. The CDR3 DNA is TGCGCCAGCAGCTGGACAGGGGAAGAGACCCAGTACTTC.

This clonotype was counted ten times or more. The V gene is TRBV7-6, the J gene TRBJ2-1; no definite D call. The CDR3 runs to 12 residues. V was clipped by 3 bases and J by 7 bases, with 7 bases between them. Germline lookup yields CDR1 SGHVS and CDR2 FNYEAQ. CDR3: CASSFSENEQFF. Written as DNA, the CDR3 is TGTGCCAGCAGCTTCTCTGAGAATGAGCAGTTCTTC. Drawing the rest from reference TRBV7-6 and TRBJ2-1, the complete variable domain is GAGVSQSPRYKVTKRGQDVALRCDPISGHVSLYWYRQALGQGPEFLTYFNYEAQQDKSGLPNDRFSAERPEGSISTLTIQRTEQRDSAMYRCASSFSENEQFFGPGTRLTVL.

This clonotype was counted many times. This chain joins TRBV19 and TRBJ2-7; 11 bases match TRBD2. CDR1 is LNHDA and CDR2 is SQIVND in the germline V gene (reference sequence). The CDR3 is made up of 17 amino acids. Germline trimming cut 2 bases from V and 3 bases from J; bases unmatched to any gene: 9. The CDR3 DNA reads as TGTGCCAGTAGTATAACGGTAGCGGGAGGGAATCTCTACGAGCAGTACTTC. It codes for CASSITVAGGNLYEQYF.

The sample holds many counts of this clonotype. CDR3 nucleotides: TGTGCCACCGGCGACCTAGCGGGGGGCACAGATACGCAGTATTTT. Protein sequence: CATGDLAGGTDTQYF. The V call is TRBV10-3, the J call TRBJ2-3; 10 bases are shared with TRBD2. CDR1 is ENHRY and CDR2 is SYGVKD in the germline V gene. The CDR3 extends over 15 amino acids. The J segment lost 1 base and the V segment lost 10 bases, leaving 8 bases of the junction unmatched.

There are many counts of this clonotype. V usage is TRBV12-3 or TRBV12-4 and J usage is TRBJ2-1; TRBD2 matches 12 bases. CDR3 length: 16 residues. V shed 3 bases, J shed 10 bases, and the junction held 10 bases outside the gene matches. The chain's CDR3 is CASSFSSGGVPVEQFF. CDR3 coding DNA: TGTGCCAGCAGTTTTTCTAGCGGGGGGGTCCCCGTGGAGCAGTTCTTC.

At least ten counts were recorded for this clonotype. The chain is built from TRBV20-1 and TRBJ1-3; D might be TRBD1 (6 bases). Trimming pared 5 bases from V and 4 bases from J, leaving 18 bases between. The CDR3 is made up of 15 amino acids. Germline-derived CDR1 and CDR2 are DFQATT and SNEGSKA (reference sequence). CDR3 residues: CSASPGHASGNTIYF. In DNA, the CDR3 is TGCAGTGCTTCCCCGGGACACGCTTCAGGAAACACCATATATTTT.

This clonotype was seen many times. The genes are TRBV18 and TRBJ2-3; no firm D call. The CDR3 is 11 amino acids. V was pared by 5 bases and J by 4 bases, with 4 bases between. From germline, CDR1 is KGHSH and CDR2 LQKENI. In nucleotides, the CDR3 is TGTGCCAGCTCAACCGCAGATACGCAGTATTTT. This sequence encodes CASSTADTQYF. Based on the CDR3 plus reference TRBV18 and TRBJ2-3, the full variable domain is NAGVMQNPRHLVRRRGQEARLRCSPMKGHSHVYWYRQLPEEGLKFMVYLQKENIIDESGMPKERFSAEFPKEGPSILRIQQVVRGDSAAYFCASSTADTQYFGPGTRLTVL.

This chain joins TRBV11-2 and TRBJ2-6; 8 bases line up with TRBD1. Germline loops: CDR1 SGHAT, CDR2 FQNNGV. Trimming removed 2 bases from V and 16 bases from J; junction bases left unmatched: 10. The CDR3 runs 14 residues. CDR3 nucleotide sequence: TGTGCCAGCAGCTTAATTTGGCCGGGACAGGTACTGACTTTC. Translation: CASSLIWPGQVLTF.

The chain combines TRBV28 with TRBJ2-7, with D unclear. The germline V gene encodes CDR1 MDHEN and CDR2 SYDVKM. This CDR3 has 15 amino acids. V lost 8 bases to trimming and J lost 1 base, with 18 bases between them. CDR3 loop: CASARAVQLSYEQYF. DNA for the CDR3: TGTGCCAGCGCCCGCGCGGTACAGTTATCCTACGAGCAGTACTTC.

This clonotype turned up a few times. At one end, the junction sequence differs from germline, possibly due to a read error. This rearrangement joins TRBV5-1 to TRBJ2-5; tentatively, D is TRBD2 (5 bases). The CDR3 has 14 residues. Germline CDR1 is SGHRS and CDR2 is YFSETQ. The CDR3 nucleotides are TGCGCCAGCAGCTTGGGGACGGGGAAAGACACCCAGTACTTC. It specifies CASSLGTGKDTQYF.

The table lists this clonotype with many counts. The rearrangement joins TRBV28 to TRBJ2-2; the match to TRBD1 covers 9 bases. J lost 5 bases, V lost 6 bases, and 4 bases had no gene match. The length of the CDR3 is 14 residues. Germline CDR1 MDHEN, CDR2 SYDVKM. CDR3 loop: CASRWGQGTGELFF. In DNA form, the CDR3 reads TGTGCCAGCAGGTGGGGACAGGGTACCGGGGAGCTGTTTTTT. The whole variable domain, filled in from reference TRBV28 and TRBJ2-2, reads DVKVTQSSRYLVKRTGEKVFLECVQDMDHENMFWYRQDPGLGLRLIYFSYDVKMKEKGDIPEGYSVSREKKERFSLILESASTNQTSMYLCASRWGQGTGELFFGEGSRLTVL.

In this sample, this clonotype turned up many times. The genes are TRBV20-1 and TRBJ1-2; 10 positions match TRBD1. This CDR3 is 15 amino acids long. V shed 5 bases, J shed 4 bases, and the junction held 10 bases outside the gene matches. Per the germline V gene, CDR1 is DFQATT and CDR2 is SNEGSKA (reference sequence). The CDR3 coding sequence is TGCAGTGCTCCCTCCCGGGACAGGGGACTCTATGGCTACACCTTC. Translation: CSAPSRDRGLYGYTF.

This rearrangement joins TRBV28 to TRBJ1-5, with D unclear. The CDR3 runs 15 residues. Trimming took 0 bases from V and 1 from J, leaving 7 bases between them. CDR1 is MDHEN and CDR2 is SYDVKM in the germline V gene. The chain's CDR3 is CASSLWPGSNQPQHF. The CDR3 nucleotides read TGTGCCAGCAGTTTATGGCCCGGGAGCAATCAGCCCCAGCATTTT.

In its sample, this clonotype was seen many times. A much larger clone lies a single base off, so this may be a read error. The chain uses TRBV20-1 and TRBJ1-2; 10 positions agree with TRBD1. Germline loops: CDR1 DFQATT, CDR2 SNEGSKA (reference sequence). The CDR3 spans 15 residues. V lost 6 bases, J lost 4 bases, and 11 bases stayed unmatched. As DNA, the CDR3 is TGCAGTGCAGCCCCGGGACAGGGGAGGGCCTATGGCTACACCTTC. It codes for CSAAPGQGRAYGYTF.

This clonotype was seen at least ten times. A clone one base away is much larger, so this may be a read error. The V gene is TRBV20-1, the J gene TRBJ1-2; the match to TRBD1 covers 8 bases. Germline V lookup: CDR1 DFQATT, CDR2 SNEGSKA (reference sequence). The CDR3 length is 13 residues. The chain's CDR3 is CSAPEDRDYAYTF. The CDR3 coding sequence is TGCAGTGCCCCCGAGGACAGGGACTATGCCTACACCTTC.

This clonotype came up a few times. A much larger clonotype is one base distant, so this may be a read error. The V and J genes are TRBV6-1 and TRBJ1-6; TRBD1 aligns across 10 bases. Germline assignment: CDR1 MNHNS and CDR2 SASEGT. The CDR3 covers 16 residues. The CDR3 DNA follows: TGTGCCAGCAGTCAAGCGGGGACAGGGGTTAATTCACCCCTCCACTTT. Encoded protein: CASSQAGTGVNSPLHF.

This clonotype was detected ten times or more. This rearrangement joins TRBV5-6 to TRBJ2-1; TRBD1 might be the D (6 bases). This CDR3 has 14 residues. CDR1 is SGHDT and CDR2 is YYEEEE in the germline V gene. Trimming shortened V by 2 bases and J by 5 bases, and 11 bases separated the two germline ends. This CDR3 is CASSFTGPNNEQFF. The CDR3 DNA follows: TGTGCCAGCAGCTTTACAGGGCCCAACAATGAGCAGTTCTTC. The full variable domain, completed using reference TRBV5-6 and TRBJ2-1, is DAGVTQSPTHLIKTRGQQVTLRCSPKSGHDTVSWYQQALGQGPQFIFQYYEEEERQRGNFPDRFSGHQFPNYSSELNVNALLLGDSALYLCASSFTGPNNEQFFGPGTRLTVL.

In this sample, this clonotype turned up a few times. This sequence joins TRBV12-3 or TRBV12-4 and TRBJ2-5; no clear D gene. Trimming pared 4 bases from V and 11 bases from J, leaving 14 bases between. This CDR3 is built from 12 residues. The CDR3 loop reads CASSSVIGRQYF. CDR3 coding DNA: TGTGCCAGCAGTTCAGTTATCGGCCGACAGTACTTC.

Remarks on this clonotype: With a much larger clone just one base away, this may be a read error. The chain uses TRBV7-9 and TRBJ2-6, with TRBD1 matching 12 bases. Germline V CDR1 and CDR2: SEHNR, FQNEAQ (reference sequence). This CDR3 contains 19 residues. The CDR3: CASSALMGQGAGGPNVLTF. CDR3 DNA sequence: TGTGCCAGCAGCGCACTGATGGGACAGGGGGCTGGTGGGCCCAACGTCCTGACTTTC.

The table lists this clonotype with a few counts. The rearrangement links TRBV6-2 or TRBV6-3 to TRBJ2-1; 7 bases agree with TRBD1. The CDR3 is 15 residues long. Germline CDR1 and CDR2: MNHEY and SVGEGT. The V gene end was trimmed by 2 bases and the J gene end by 4 bases; junction bases not matched to a gene: 5. In DNA form, the CDR3 reads TGTGCCAGCAGTTACGAGGGGGCCCCTTACAATGAGCAGTTCTTC. Amino acid sequence: CASSYEGAPYNEQFF.